These 32 T cell receptor beta chains originate from one sample sequenced in a study of T cells in Graves' hyperthyroidism and ophthalmopathy. RNA transcripts gave rise to amplified TCR beta CDR3 regions. First-round RT-PCR with HTBI primers amplified the TCR CDR3 region. One entry per CDR3 protein, called by TCRdb with MiXCR from the multiplex PCR reads. Here the sample spans about 740,000 distinct CDR3 sequences, 14% being singletons. The sequenced sample was blood. The receptors come from a woman aged 18-29 years with Graves' hyperthyroidism.

Concerning this clonotype itself: Being one base from a much bigger clone, this may be a read error. The chain has TRBV28 and TRBJ2-1, with D possibly being TRBD1 (5 bases). Gene TRBJ2-7 matches the end of the DNA better, so the J call may be wrong. Per germline, CDR1 MDHEN and CDR2 SYDVKM. This CDR3 is built from 14 residues. CDR3 residues: CASTQGSSYNEQYF. The CDR3 DNA follows: TGTGCCAGCACGCAGGGTAGCTCCTACAATGAGCAGTACTTC.

V gene TRBV3-1 combines with J gene TRBJ2-5, with D perhaps TRBD2 (6 bases). This CDR3 comprises 14 residues. Germline values: CDR1 LGHDT, CDR2 YNNKEL (reference sequence). V was pared by 3 bases and J by 0 bases, with 8 bases between. The chain's CDR3 is CASSQTSHQETQYF. The CDR3 DNA sequence: TGTGCCAGCAGCCAGACTAGTCACCAAGAGACCCAGTACTTC.

The chain is built from TRBV24-1 and TRBJ2-2, with D hard to call. Germline CDR1 KGHDR, CDR2 SFDVKD. Trimming cost V 0 bases and J 0 bases, with 4 bases left between them. This CDR3 region has 15 residues. CDR3 in DNA: TGTGCCACCAGTGATTTGGTAGCGAACACCGGGGAGCTGTTTTTT. Amino acid sequence: CATSDLVANTGELFF.

This clonotype was detected only a few times. The chain has TRBV7-9 and TRBJ2-1; maybe TRBD2 (6 bases). V lost 1 base and J lost 15, with 22 bases in between. Per the germline V gene, CDR1 is SEHNR and CDR2 is FQNEAQ (reference sequence). The CDR3 sequence is 15 residues long. CDR3 sequence (DNA): TGTGCCAGCAGCTTAGGCTCGGGGGTTGGGCCTCCGCTGTTCTTC. Protein: CASSLGSGVGPPLFF.

This clonotype was found many times. The rearrangement joins TRBV12-3 or TRBV12-4 to TRBJ2-7; perhaps TRBD1 as D (5 bases). The CDR3 is 14 amino acids. V was cut by 4 bases and J by 2 bases, with 12 bases left in between. CDR3 sequence: CASSSAGKAYEQYF. For the CDR3, the DNA is TGTGCCAGCAGTTCGGCAGGGAAAGCCTACGAGCAGTACTTC.

CDR3 DNA: TGTGCCAGCAGTTACACAATGGACAGCGTTTATGGCTACACCTTC. Amino acid sequence: CASSYTMDSVYGYTF. The rearrangement uses TRBV6-5 and TRBJ1-2, with D possibly being TRBD1 (6 bases). V lost 2 bases and J lost 5, with 15 bases in between. This CDR3 is built from 15 residues. CDR1 is MNHEY and CDR2 is SVGAGI in the germline V gene.

The table lists this clonotype with many counts. The gene calls are TRBV6-6 and TRBJ2-3; 9 nucleotides align to TRBD2. This CDR3 spans 19 amino acids. V trimming: 2 bases; J trimming: 0 bases; junction bases outside the gene matches: 12. Looked up from germline, CDR1 is MNHNY and CDR2 is SVGAGI (reference sequence). The CDR3 reads CASSYAHWETSGSTDTQYF. For the CDR3, the DNA is TGTGCCAGCAGTTACGCCCACTGGGAAACTAGCGGGAGCACAGATACGCAGTATTTT.

This clonotype was seen at least ten times. The genes are TRBV7-2 and TRBJ2-3, with a possible D match to TRBD2 (5 bases). V lost 5 bases and J 2 bases, leaving 17 bases between the germline ends. The V gene's germline CDR1 is SGHTA and CDR2 FQGNSA. The CDR3 is 16 amino acids. The CDR3 loop reads CASSPRPGVTTDTQYF. CDR3 DNA sequence: TGTGCCAGCAGCCCTAGGCCCGGGGTAACCACAGATACGCAGTATTTT.

This clonotype appeared a few times. The V and J genes are TRBV25-1 and TRBJ1-4; TRBD1 matches at 7 bases. The germline V gene has CDR1 MGHDK and CDR2 SYGVNS. CDR3 length equals 17 residues. Trimming at V came to 4 bases and at J to 8 bases, leaving 16 bases not matched to a gene. The DNA for the CDR3 is TGTGCCAGCAGTGCCCAGCTGACGGACAGGTGGGGGGAAAAACTGTTTTTT. It encodes CASSAQLTDRWGEKLFF. Using reference TRBV25-1 and TRBJ1-4 for the parts outside the CDR3, the full variable domain is EADIYQTPRYLVIGTGKKITLECSQTMGHDKMYWYQQDPGMELHLIHYSYGVNSTEKGDLSSESTVSRIRTEHFPLTLESARPSHTSQYLCASSAQLTDRWGEKLFFGSGTQLSVL.

This clonotype was seen only a few times. V usage is TRBV7-8 and J usage is TRBJ2-1; unclear D gene. CDR1 is SGHVS, CDR2 FQNEAQ, per germline. This CDR3 has 13 amino acids. The V end lost 3 bases, the J end lost 9 bases, and 12 bases lay between the germline ends. The CDR3 DNA follows: TGTGCCAGCAGCTTGGAATGGAGCCTTGAGCAGTTCTTC. It yields the protein CASSLEWSLEQFF.

This clonotype occurred a few times. V is TRBV19 and J is TRBJ1-1; D is unresolved. Germline V CDR1 and CDR2: LNHDA, SQIVND (reference sequence). This CDR3 is built from 14 residues. The V gene lost 1 base and the J gene lost 1 base, with 7 bases spanning the gap. The CDR3 is CASSIGAENTEAFF. The CDR3, as DNA: TGTGCCAGTAGTATAGGTGCAGAGAACACTGAAGCTTTCTTT.

The gene calls are TRBV12-3 or TRBV12-4 and TRBJ2-1; no clear D gene. This CDR3 contains 12 residues. The V end was cut by 4 bases, the J end by 10 bases, with 11 bases between. CDR3 sequence reads: CASSYMGIEQFF. CDR3 DNA: TGTGCCAGCAGTTATATGGGGATAGAGCAGTTCTTC.

The CDR3 region is CASSFGGSYTEAFF. The CDR3 nucleotides are TGTGCCAGCAGCTTCGGGGGTTCGTACACTGAAGCTTTCTTT. The chain links TRBV7-9 to TRBJ1-1, with D maybe TRBD1 (5 bases). The length of the CDR3 is 14 residues. Trimming cost V 3 bases and J 3 bases, with 11 bases left between them. Germline CDR1 SEHNR, CDR2 FQNEAQ (reference sequence). The entire variable domain, with the rest obtained from reference TRBV7-9 and TRBJ1-1, is as follows: DTGVSQNPRHKITKRGQNVTFRCDPISEHNRLYWYRQTLGQGPEFLTYFQNEAQLEKSRLLSDRFSAERPKGSFSTLEIQRTEQGDSAMYLCASSFGGSYTEAFFGQGTRLTVV.

The rearrangement uses TRBV3-1 and TRBJ1-1, with D perhaps TRBD1 (5 bases). V gave up 0 bases and J gave up 4 bases, with 6 bases separating them. From germline, CDR1 is LGHDT and CDR2 YNNKEL (reference sequence). The CDR3 is 13 amino acids. Here the CDR3 reads CASSQDRATEAFF. As DNA, the CDR3 is TGTGCCAGCAGCCAAGACAGGGCCACTGAAGCTTTCTTT.

This clonotype has a count of ten or more. The rearrangement joins TRBV6-2 or TRBV6-3 to TRBJ1-1; D is perhaps TRBD1 (6 bases). Trimming pared 0 bases from V and 7 bases from J, leaving 12 bases between. From germline, CDR1 is MNHEY and CDR2 SVGEGT. This CDR3 is built from 14 residues. The CDR3 DNA follows: TGTGCCAGCAGTTACTCTTACGACAGGCTTGAAGCTTTCTTT. It specifies CASSYSYDRLEAFF.

This clonotype was counted ten times or more. This chain uses TRBV15 with TRBJ2-7; D could derive from TRBD1 or TRBD2 (5 bases each). V dropped 3 bases and J dropped 5 bases, with 11 bases sitting between them. This CDR3 region has 13 residues. The germline V gene encodes CDR1 LNHNV and CDR2 YYDKDF (reference sequence). CDR3 in amino acids: CATSSQGANEQYF. In DNA, the CDR3 is TGTGCCACCAGCAGCCAGGGAGCGAACGAGCAGTACTTC.

This clonotype was found many times. This sequence joins TRBV7-8 and TRBJ2-3, with TRBD1 matching over 11 bases. V shed 6 bases, J shed 1 base, and the junction held 6 bases outside the gene matches. The CDR3 runs to 16 residues. In germline, CDR1 is SGHVS, CDR2 FQNEAQ. The CDR3 region has the DNA TGTGCCAGCAGTTTAAAGGGACAGGGGGGCACAGATACGCAGTATTTT. Translation gives CASSLKGQGGTDTQYF.

This clonotype was seen ten or more times. V usage is TRBV18 and J usage is TRBJ2-1, with a weak D call TRBD2 (5 bases). The CDR3 runs 15 residues. Germline CDR1 reads KGHSH; CDR2 reads LQKENI. Trimming took 0 bases from V and 8 from J, leaving 14 bases between them. The DNA of the CDR3 is TGTGCCAGCTCACCACCGTCTGGGGAGTCTTATGAGCAGTTCTTC. It is translated as CASSPPSGESYEQFF.

This clonotype was seen repeatedly, ten times or more. This chain uses TRBV3-1 with TRBJ2-3; 7 bases are a match to TRBD2. Looked up from germline, CDR1 is LGHDT and CDR2 is YNNKEL (reference sequence). Trimming took 2 bases from V and 3 from J; bases not matched to a gene: 2. The CDR3 loop spans 14 amino acids. DNA for the CDR3: TGTGCCAGCAGCCAAAACGGGAGGACAGATACGCAGTATTTT. As protein: CASSQNGRTDTQYF.

This clonotype was observed at least ten times. The rearrangement joins TRBV2 to TRBJ1-1; D call uncertain. CDR1 is SNHLY, CDR2 FYNNEI, per germline. V lost 6 bases to trimming and J lost 0 bases, with 11 bases between them. The CDR3 is 14 residues long. Here the CDR3 DNA reads TGTGCCAGCAGGCCTAGAGCCTTGAACACTGAAGCTTTCTTT. Translating it yields CASRPRALNTEAFF.

The chain links TRBV7-9 to TRBJ1-1, with D unclear. CDR3 length: 19 amino acids. Germline V gives CDR1 SEHNR, CDR2 FQNEAQ (reference sequence). Trimming shortened V by 1 base and J by 2 bases, and 23 bases separated the two germline ends. CDR3 nucleotide sequence: TGTGCCAGCAGCTTAGGGAGGCCCCCCATTCGAGGTCTAAACACTGAAGCTTTCTTT. Encoded protein: CASSLGRPPIRGLNTEAFF.

This clonotype showed up just a few times. The J gene is TRBJ1-5, the V gene TRBV16, with 7 bases that match TRBD1. The CDR3 length is 14 residues. V gave up 4 bases and J gave up 11 bases; unmatched junction bases: 11. The germline V gene encodes CDR1 KGHSY and CDR2 FQNENV. CDR3 in DNA: TGTGCCAGCAGCCGCATACAGGGGCAGGGGACCCAGCATTTT. This codes for CASSRIQGQGTQHF.

CDR3 in DNA: TGTGCCAGCAGCTTAGGGACACGCGGTGAGCAGTTCTTC. It translates to CASSLGTRGEQFF. The J gene is TRBJ2-1, the V gene TRBV7-6; possibly TRBD1 for D (5 bases). The ends were cut back, 1 base at V and 9 bases at J, with 10 bases in the middle. CDR1 is SGHVS, CDR2 FNYEAQ, per germline. This CDR3 comprises 13 residues.

The chain carries TRBV2 and TRBJ2-5; 9 bases line up with TRBD1. Per the germline V gene, CDR1 is SNHLY and CDR2 is FYNNEI. The CDR3 is made up of 14 amino acids. The trim removed 6 bases at V and 5 bases at J, leaving 7 bases unmatched. CDR3 sequence reads: CASREGTGPETQYF. CDR3 coding DNA: TGTGCCAGCAGGGAGGGGACAGGGCCGGAGACCCAGTACTTC.

There are a few counts of this clonotype. V usage is TRBV15 and J usage is TRBJ2-7, with 8 positions matching TRBD2. V shed 9 bases and J 6 bases; nucleotides not matched to a gene: 13. The CDR3 runs 14 residues. Looked up from germline, CDR1 is LNHNV and CDR2 is YYDKDF (reference sequence). The CDR3 is CATRDSGGPSEQYF. The DNA for the CDR3 is TGTGCCACGAGAGACAGCGGGGGCCCGAGCGAGCAGTACTTC.

At least ten counts were recorded for this clonotype. The rearrangement links TRBV6-5 to TRBJ2-5; D unclear. This CDR3 has 16 amino acids. Trimming pared 2 bases from V and 2 bases from J, leaving 15 bases between. Germline-derived CDR1 and CDR2 are MNHEY and SVGAGI. The CDR3 sequence is CASSYTHRPQQETQYF. CDR3 nucleotides: TGTGCCAGCAGTTACACCCACCGGCCACAACAAGAGACCCAGTACTTC.

This clonotype occurred many times. The chain employs TRBV11-2 and TRBJ2-2, with 7 bases matching TRBD2. The CDR3 runs 18 residues. The V segment lost 8 bases and the J segment 6 bases; nucleotides outside the gene matches: 21. Germline V gene data show CDR1 as SGHAT and CDR2 as FQNNGV. Here the CDR3 reads CASPPRAGFGGGAGELFF. CDR3 sequence (DNA): TGTGCCAGCCCCCCCAGGGCAGGGTTCGGTGGGGGGGCCGGGGAGCTGTTTTTT.

This rearrangement joins TRBV6-4 to TRBJ2-1; 8 positions agree with TRBD2. The CDR3 is 14 amino acids. Germline-derived CDR1 and CDR2 are MRHNA and SNTAGT. With 7 bases clipped from V and 9 bases from J, the junction kept 11 bases outside the gene matches. In nucleotides, the CDR3 is TGTGCCAGCACTAGCGGGCCCCCCGGGGGTGAGCAGTTCTTC. This encodes CASTSGPPGGEQFF.

This clonotype was seen ten or more times. The J gene is TRBJ1-5, the V gene TRBV6-1; D is unresolved. Germline V gives CDR1 MNHNS, CDR2 SASEGT. This CDR3 contains 17 residues. V was clipped by 2 bases and J by 9 bases, with 23 bases between them. The CDR3 here is CASSERVRRLAIGPQHF. CDR3 DNA: TGTGCCAGCAGTGAACGGGTCAGGCGTCTTGCAATCGGGCCCCAGCATTTT.

CDR3 loop: CASSDHRGRNDGYTF. The CDR3 nucleotides read TGTGCCAGCAGCGATCACAGGGGGCGTAATGATGGCTACACCTTC. The rearrangement links TRBV7-9 to TRBJ1-2; 9 nucleotides align to TRBD1. The CDR3 has 15 amino acids. Per germline, CDR1 SEHNR and CDR2 FQNEAQ (reference sequence). With 5 bases clipped from V and 6 bases from J, the junction kept 10 bases outside the gene matches.

This clonotype was seen ten or more times. This sequence joins TRBV3-1 and TRBJ2-5, with 12 bases matching TRBD2. CDR1 is LGHDT and CDR2 is YNNKEL in the germline V gene (reference sequence). The CDR3 is 15 amino acids. Losses at the gene ends were 4 bases for V and 5 bases for J; bases not matched to a gene: 5. As DNA, the CDR3 is TGTGCCAGCAGCCGTAGACTAGCGGGAGTGGAGACCCAGTACTTC. It translates to CASSRRLAGVETQYF.

The CDR3 reads CASSQDTGGAYNEQFF. CDR3 nucleotides: TGCGCCAGCAGCCAAGACACTGGCGGGGCCTACAATGAGCAGTTCTTC. J is TRBJ2-1 and V is TRBV4-1; D is possibly TRBD2 (6 bases). CDR3 length: 16 amino acids. Germline values: CDR1 MGHRA, CDR2 YSYEKL. V gave up 0 bases and J gave up 2 bases, with 11 bases separating them.